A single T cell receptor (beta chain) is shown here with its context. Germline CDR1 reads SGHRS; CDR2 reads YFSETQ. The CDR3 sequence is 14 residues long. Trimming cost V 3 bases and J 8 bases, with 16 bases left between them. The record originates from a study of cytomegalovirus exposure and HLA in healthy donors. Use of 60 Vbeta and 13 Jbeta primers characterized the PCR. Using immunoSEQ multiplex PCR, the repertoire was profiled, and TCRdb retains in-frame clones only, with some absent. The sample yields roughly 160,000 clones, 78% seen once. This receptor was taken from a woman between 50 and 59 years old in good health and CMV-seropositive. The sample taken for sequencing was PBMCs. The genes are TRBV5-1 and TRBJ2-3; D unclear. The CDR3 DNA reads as TGCGCCAGCAGCTCGGCGGTGGAGTCGGGTACGCAGTATTTT. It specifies CASSSAVESGTQYF.